The 25 T cell receptor beta chains listed next were all sequenced from one sample in a study of PD-L1 blockade in urothelial cancer. Method: immunoSEQ multiplex PCR; TCRdb's copy keeps in-frame clones and lacks some. The sample lists about 30,000 clones; 89% were seen once. Time point of the sample: peripheral blood 6 weeks after treatment start. Sequencing was performed on PBMCs, taken around atezolizumab (anti-PD-L1) treatment. The receptor source for this set is a man older than 75 with urothelial cancer.

This chain connects TRBV5-1 to TRBJ2-7, with 7 bases lining up with TRBD1. Trimming removed 0 bases from V and 4 bases from J; junction bases left unmatched: 1. The CDR3 is 13 amino acids. The germline V gene encodes CDR1 SGHRS and CDR2 YFSETQ. CDR3 loop: CASSLEQGYEQYF. CDR3 nucleotides: TGCGCCAGCAGCTTGGAACAGGGGTACGAGCAGTACTTC.

The rearrangement links TRBV30 to TRBJ2-7, with 9 positions matching TRBD2. This CDR3 is 15 amino acids long. The V gene's germline CDR1 is GTSNPN and CDR2 SVGIG (reference sequence). Trimming removed 4 bases from V and 2 bases from J; junction bases left unmatched: 9. CDR3 protein: CAWTPELAGTYEQYF. CDR3 nucleotides: TGTGCCTGGACCCCCGAACTAGCGGGTACCTACGAGCAGTACTTC.

The gene calls are TRBV4-3 and TRBJ2-1; no firm D call. The CDR3 is 13 residues long. Per the germline V gene, CDR1 is LGHNA and CDR2 is YSLEER. V lost 4 bases and J lost 8, with 12 bases in between. CDR3: CASSLRTRDEQFF. CDR3 DNA sequence: TGCGCCAGCAGCCTCCGAACTCGGGATGAGCAGTTCTTC.

The V and J genes are TRBV30 and TRBJ1-2, with 7 bases aligning to TRBD1. V gave up 2 bases and J gave up 7 bases; unmatched junction bases: 10. CDR3 size: 14 residues. CDR1 and CDR2 from the germline V gene are GTSNPN and SVGIG (reference sequence). The CDR3 region is CAWSLTGATGGYTF. In DNA form, the CDR3 reads TGTGCCTGGAGTCTAACAGGGGCTACAGGTGGCTACACCTTC. Drawing the rest from reference TRBV30 and TRBJ1-2, the complete variable domain is SQTIHQWPATLVQPVGSPLSLECTVEGTSNPNLYWYRQAAGRGLQLLFYSVGIGQISSEVPQNLSASRPQDRQFILSSKKLLLSDSGFYLCAWSLTGATGGYTFGSGTRLTVV.

The V call is TRBV5-1, the J call TRBJ2-5; the match to TRBD1 covers 7 bases. Germline values: CDR1 SGHRS, CDR2 YFSETQ. CDR3 length: 12 amino acids. V shed 4 bases, J shed 7 bases, and the junction held 4 bases outside the gene matches. The CDR3 coding sequence is TGCGCCAGCAGCGACAGGGTGATGACCCAGTACTTC. Residues: CASSDRVMTQYF.

The chain is built from TRBV6-1 and TRBJ1-5, with D hard to call. V was shortened by 6 bases and J by 1 base, with 10 bases between the two germline ends. CDR3 size: 14 residues. Germline loops: CDR1 MNHNS, CDR2 SASEGT. The CDR3 protein is CASRETRSNQPQHF. CDR3 bases: TGTGCCAGCAGAGAGACGCGGAGCAATCAGCCCCAGCATTTT.

This chain joins TRBV7-6 and TRBJ2-2, with D perhaps TRBD1 (6 bases). In germline, CDR1 is SGHVS, CDR2 FNYEAQ. CDR3 length equals 16 residues. V lost 6 bases, J lost 7 bases, and 21 bases lay in between. The CDR3 sequence: CASRGTSRGVYGELFF. The CDR3 bases are TGTGCCAGCAGAGGAACGAGCAGGGGAGTGTACGGGGAGCTGTTTTTT.

This clone was observed a handful of times. V and J are TRBV4-1 and TRBJ2-3; D is possibly TRBD2 (6 bases). Trimming cost V 4 bases and J 6 bases, with 20 bases left between them. CDR1 is MGHRA and CDR2 is YSYEKL in the germline V gene. This CDR3 spans 16 amino acids. The CDR3 loop reads CASSPTRRDGGDTQYF. The CDR3 nucleotides read TGCGCCAGCAGCCCTACGCGGCGGGACGGCGGGGATACGCAGTATTTT.

This clone came up a few times. Distinct nucleotide sequences in the sample also encode this CDR3. J is TRBJ2-7 and V is TRBV5-1; TRBD1 agrees at 7 bases. V was pared by 0 bases and J by 2 bases, with 2 bases of the junction left unmatched. Germline lookup yields CDR1 SGHRS and CDR2 YFSETQ. This CDR3 has 14 residues. The CDR3 sequence is CASSLEGQTYEQYF. CDR3 DNA sequence: TGCGCCAGCAGCTTGGAGGGACAGACCTACGAGCAGTACTTC.

J is TRBJ2-7 and V is TRBV6-1; weak D call: TRBD1 (6 bases). Germline CDR1 reads MNHNS; CDR2 reads SASEGT. V lost 5 bases to trimming and J lost 2 bases, with 13 bases between them. The CDR3 spans 14 residues. The CDR3 DNA reads TGTGCCAGCAGTCCACAGGGAAGGACCTACGAGCAGTACTTC. It yields the protein CASSPQGRTYEQYF.

V and J are TRBV5-1 and TRBJ2-1; 10 bases line up with TRBD2. The CDR3 is 14 residues long. The germline V gene has CDR1 SGHRS and CDR2 YFSETQ. With 4 bases clipped from V and 7 bases from J, the junction kept 5 bases outside the gene matches. The CDR3 spells CASSQAGGGNEQFF. The CDR3 DNA reads as TGCGCCAGCAGCCAAGCGGGAGGGGGGAATGAGCAGTTCTTC.

The gene calls are TRBV29-1 and TRBJ2-1; 7 bases agree with TRBD1. The J segment lost 9 bases and the V segment lost 4 bases, leaving 9 bases of the junction unmatched. Per germline, CDR1 SQVTM and CDR2 ANQGSEA. The CDR3 runs to 13 residues. The CDR3 sequence is CSVVWQGEGEQFF. CDR3 sequence (DNA): TGCAGCGTTGTTTGGCAGGGGGAAGGTGAGCAGTTCTTC.

This clone came up a few times. This rearrangement joins TRBV30 to TRBJ2-5; tentatively, D is TRBD2 (7 bases). The length of the CDR3 is 15 residues. Trimming removed 0 bases at V and 1 base at J, with 12 bases between. From germline, CDR1 is GTSNPN and CDR2 SVGIG (reference sequence). In DNA, the CDR3 is TGTGCCTGGAGTGTTGGGGGGGCATCCCAAGAGACCCAGTACTTC. This encodes CAWSVGGASQETQYF.

The gene calls are TRBV29-1 and TRBJ2-3; 12 bases align to TRBD1. Germline values: CDR1 SQVTM, CDR2 ANQGSEA. The ends lost 4 bases at V and 6 bases at J; junction bases unmatched: 5. This CDR3 spans 14 amino acids. CDR3 DNA: TGCAGCGTTGTTGTAGGGACAGGGGGCGATACGCAGTATTTT. As protein: CSVVVGTGGDTQYF.

The CDR3: CAISATDRGSSQPQHF. CDR3 bases: TGTGCCATCAGTGCGACCGACAGGGGGTCGAGTCAGCCCCAGCATTTT. The gene calls are TRBV10-3 and TRBJ1-5; 9 bases match TRBD1. Germline V CDR1 and CDR2: ENHRY, SYGVKD. The CDR3 loop spans 16 amino acids. V shed 4 bases and J 6 bases; nucleotides not matched to a gene: 10.

Only one count was recorded for this clone. This sequence joins TRBV25-1 and TRBJ2-1; 11 bases match TRBD2. CDR3 size: 17 residues. The J segment lost 5 bases and the V segment lost 6 bases, leaving 12 bases of the junction unmatched. Germline-derived CDR1 and CDR2 are MGHDK and SYGVNS. This chain's CDR3 is CASSANRGTSGHNEQFF. Written as DNA, the CDR3 is TGTGCCAGCAGCGCGAACCGCGGGACTAGCGGCCACAATGAGCAGTTCTTC.

This chain links TRBV7-2 with TRBJ2-1, with unresolved D. The germline V gene has CDR1 SGHTA and CDR2 FQGNSA. V gave up 1 base and J gave up 4 bases, with 11 bases separating them. There are 15 residues in the CDR3. CDR3 sequence: CASSLEWAQYNEQFF. The CDR3 DNA reads as TGTGCCAGCAGCTTAGAATGGGCTCAATACAATGAGCAGTTCTTC.

In DNA form, the CDR3 reads TGCGCCAGCAGCCAAGAAGGGTTTGGGCGGGCCGAGGCTACTCAGTACTTC. Protein: CASSQEGFGRAEATQYF. The chain is built from TRBV4-1 and TRBJ2-4; possible D gene TRBD2, 5 bases. Germline V lookup: CDR1 MGHRA, CDR2 YSYEKL. Trimming pared 0 bases from V and 12 bases from J, leaving 24 bases between. There are 17 residues in the CDR3.

The V call is TRBV18, the J call TRBJ2-3, with 7 positions matching TRBD2. The CDR3 covers 17 residues. Germline V gene data show CDR1 as KGHSH and CDR2 as LQKENI. J lost 2 bases, V lost 2 bases, and 10 bases had no gene match. The CDR3 loop is CASSPNRASGNTDTQYF. The CDR3 DNA reads TGTGCCAGCTCACCAAATCGGGCTAGCGGTAACACAGATACGCAGTATTTT. Complete variable domain (other parts from reference TRBV18 and TRBJ2-3): NAGVMQNPRHLVRRRGQEARLRCSPMKGHSHVYWYRQLPEEGLKFMVYLQKENIIDESGMPKERFSAEFPKEGPSILRIQQVVRGDSAAYFCASSPNRASGNTDTQYFGPGTRLTVL.

The rearrangement uses TRBV2 and TRBJ1-2, with TRBD1 matching over 7 bases. V trimming: 0 bases; J trimming: 7 bases; junction bases outside the gene matches: 8. The CDR3 contains 15 residues. Per germline, CDR1 SNHLY and CDR2 FYNNEI. The CDR3 loop is CASSEAEQGISGYTF. The DNA of the CDR3 is TGTGCCAGCAGTGAAGCGGAACAGGGGATAAGTGGCTACACCTTC.

The chain couples TRBV30 to TRBJ2-5; no definite D call. The V end lost 2 bases, the J end lost 5 bases, and 12 bases lay between the germline ends. CDR1 is GTSNPN, CDR2 SVGIG, per germline (reference sequence). The CDR3 contains 13 residues. Here the CDR3 reads CAWSQVGGETQYF. CDR3 nucleotide sequence: TGTGCCTGGAGTCAGGTGGGTGGGGAGACCCAGTACTTC.

The V call is TRBV11-2, the J call TRBJ2-2; 8 bases fit TRBD2. The V gene's germline CDR1 is SGHAT and CDR2 FQNNGV. This CDR3 has 15 residues. Germline trimming cut 6 bases from V and 6 bases from J; bases unmatched to any gene: 9. The CDR3, as DNA: TGTGCCAGCAGACCGGGACTAGGGCAGGCCGGGGAGCTGTTTTTT. Translation: CASRPGLGQAGELFF.

The chain links TRBV7-2 to TRBJ2-7, with D possibly matching TRBD2 (6 bases). In germline, CDR1 is SGHTA, CDR2 FQGNSA. V lost 2 bases, J lost 0 bases, and 8 bases lay in between. The CDR3 extends over 14 amino acids. The CDR3 region is CASSLTSSSYEQYF. CDR3 DNA sequence: TGTGCCAGCAGCTTAACTAGCTCCTCCTACGAGCAGTACTTC.

The chain carries TRBV30 and TRBJ2-2, with 10 bases identical to TRBD2. The CDR3 spans 15 residues. Germline CDR1 and CDR2: GTSNPN and SVGIG (reference sequence). The ends lost 6 bases at V and 4 bases at J; junction bases unmatched: 8. CDR3 DNA sequence: TGTGCCTGTAAAGCGGGAGGGGCCGTCACCGGGGAGCTGTTTTTT. Encoded protein: CACKAGGAVTGELFF.

The rearrangement joins TRBV19 to TRBJ1-2; D perhaps matches TRBD1 (5 bases). Per the germline V gene, CDR1 is LNHDA and CDR2 is SQIVND (reference sequence). CDR3 length: 16 residues. V shed 1 base and J shed 0 bases, with 12 bases lying between them. CDR3 region: CASSIAAGIPNYGYTF. In DNA form, the CDR3 reads TGTGCCAGTAGTATAGCGGCAGGGATTCCTAACTATGGCTACACCTTC.